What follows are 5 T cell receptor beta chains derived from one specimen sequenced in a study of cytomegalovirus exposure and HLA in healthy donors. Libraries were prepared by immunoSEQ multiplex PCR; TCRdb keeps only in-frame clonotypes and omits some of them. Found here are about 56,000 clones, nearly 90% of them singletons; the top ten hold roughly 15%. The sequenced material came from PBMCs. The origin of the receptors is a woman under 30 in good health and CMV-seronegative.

CDR3 residues: CASSLVSQIRETQYF. CDR3 DNA: TGTGCCAGCAGCTTAGTTTCGCAGATCAGGGAGACCCAGTACTTC. The rearrangement joins TRBV7-6 to TRBJ2-5; D unresolved. This CDR3 spans 15 amino acids. CDR1 SGHVS and CDR2 FNYEAQ come from the germline V gene. Trimming took 1 base from V and 5 from J, leaving 14 bases between them.

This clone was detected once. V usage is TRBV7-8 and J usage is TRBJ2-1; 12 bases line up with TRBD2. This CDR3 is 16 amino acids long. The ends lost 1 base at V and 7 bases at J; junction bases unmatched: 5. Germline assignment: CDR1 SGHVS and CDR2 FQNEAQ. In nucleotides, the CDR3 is TGTGCCAGCAGCTTAGATAGGACTAGCGGGATAAATGAGCAGTTCTTC. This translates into CASSLDRTSGINEQFF.

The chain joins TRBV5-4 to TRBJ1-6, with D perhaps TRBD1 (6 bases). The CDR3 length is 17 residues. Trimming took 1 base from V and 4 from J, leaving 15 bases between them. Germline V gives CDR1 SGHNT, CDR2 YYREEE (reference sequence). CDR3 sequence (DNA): TGTGCCAGCAGCTTGATGGAGACAGGCATTTATAATTCACCCCTCCACTTT. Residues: CASSLMETGIYNSPLHF.

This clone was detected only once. The CDR3 sequence is CASSLGQGTDTQYF. Here the CDR3 DNA reads TGTGCCAGCAGCCTGGGACAGGGCACAGATACGCAGTATTTT. The genes are TRBV13 and TRBJ2-3; 8 nucleotides align to TRBD1. The CDR3 totals 14 residues. Looked up from germline, CDR1 is PRHDT and CDR2 is FYEKMQ (reference sequence). V gave up 5 bases and J gave up 1 base; unmatched junction bases: 2.

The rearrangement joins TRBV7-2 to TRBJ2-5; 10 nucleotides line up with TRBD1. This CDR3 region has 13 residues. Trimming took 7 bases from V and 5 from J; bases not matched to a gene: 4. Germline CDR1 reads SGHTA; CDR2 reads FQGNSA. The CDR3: CASTRTGGETQYF. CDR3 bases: TGTGCCAGCACCAGGACAGGGGGTGAGACCCAGTACTTC.